A single sample gave rise to the 17 T cell receptor beta chains below, sequenced in a study of blood T cell repertoires in COVID-19 (TCRdb year 2020). Libraries were built with the immunoSEQ multiplex PCR assay. In TCRdb, the immuneACCESS table is reduced to in-frame sequences with V and J assigned. These tables do not hold every clone; where another copy was compared, an unresolved V gene accounts for under half, and the others remain unexplained. This sample gives 250,000 to 400,000 clones in total; about nine tenths of them show up just once. The ten largest account for approximately 1.6% of the sample. Input material: peripheral blood. All receptors come from a woman aged 25-40 years with COVID-19, enrolled during active disease.

The rearrangement uses TRBV5-4 and TRBJ2-1, with D possibly being TRBD1 (5 bases). Trimming cost V 5 bases and J 0 bases, with 21 bases left between them. The CDR3 is made up of 18 amino acids. From germline, CDR1 is SGHNT and CDR2 YYREEE (reference sequence). Here the CDR3 reads CASRKDPSLGHSYNEQFF. CDR3 DNA: TGTGCCAGCAGAAAGGACCCGTCTTTAGGACACTCCTACAATGAGCAGTTCTTC. Full variable domain (outside the CDR3, taken from reference TRBV5-4 and TRBJ2-1): ETGVTQSPTHLIKTRGQQVTLRCSSQSGHNTVSWYQQALGQGPQFIFQYYREEENGRGNFPPRFSGLQFPNYSSELNVNALELDDSALYLCASRKDPSLGHSYNEQFFGPGTRLTVL.

This chain uses TRBV28 with TRBJ1-3, with a tentative D call TRBD1 (5 bases). Germline V CDR1 and CDR2: MDHEN, SYDVKM. The length of the CDR3 is 18 residues. The V end lost 6 bases, the J end lost 5 bases, and 26 bases lay between the germline ends. The CDR3, as DNA: TGTGCCAGCAGCCCATCGCCCAGGGTTTTAACGCCAAGAAACACCATATATTTT. Translating it yields CASSPSPRVLTPRNTIYF.

This clone was detected a few times. The genes are TRBV18 and TRBJ1-1, with 10 bases lining up with TRBD1. Trimming removed 0 bases from V and 1 base from J; junction bases left unmatched: 2. Germline V gene data show CDR1 as KGHSH and CDR2 as LQKENI. The CDR3 runs to 16 residues. Written as DNA, the CDR3 is TGTGCCAGCTCACCACCGGGACAGGGGCGGAACACTGAAGCTTTCTTT. It translates to CASSPPGQGRNTEAFF. Supplemented by reference TRBV18 and TRBJ1-1, the full variable domain reads NAGVMQNPRHLVRRRGQEARLRCSPMKGHSHVYWYRQLPEEGLKFMVYLQKENIIDESGMPKERFSAEFPKEGPSILRIQQVVRGDSAAYFCASSPPGQGRNTEAFFGQGTRLTVV.

The chain uses TRBV5-1 and TRBJ1-4; TRBD1 matches 7 bases. V trimming: 0 bases; J trimming: 7 bases; junction bases outside the gene matches: 6. Germline V gives CDR1 SGHRS, CDR2 YFSETQ. This CDR3 has 15 residues. The DNA of the CDR3 is TGCGCCAGCAGCTTGGGAACAGGGGCGGGTGAAAAACTGTTTTTT. Translating it yields CASSLGTGAGEKLFF. The entire variable domain, with the rest obtained from reference TRBV5-1 and TRBJ1-4, is as follows: KAGVTQTPRYLIKTRGQQVTLSCSPISGHRSVSWYQQTPGQGLQFLFEYFSETQRNKGNFPGRFSGRQFSNSRSEMNVSTLELGDSALYLCASSLGTGAGEKLFFGSGTQLSVL.

The chain combines TRBV24-1 with TRBJ2-7; TRBD1 matches 9 bases. CDR3 length: 17 residues. Germline CDR1 is KGHDR and CDR2 is SFDVKD. The V gene end was trimmed by 4 bases and the J gene end by 4 bases; junction bases not matched to a gene: 13. The CDR3 sequence is CATSEEGHTGQGYEQYF. CDR3 bases: TGTGCCACCAGTGAGGAGGGCCATACGGGACAGGGTTACGAGCAGTACTTC.

This rearrangement joins TRBV6-2 or TRBV6-3 to TRBJ1-1; D might be TRBD1 (5 bases). The V gene's germline CDR1 is MNHEY and CDR2 SVGEGT. The CDR3 contains 15 residues. Trimming left V 5 bases short and J 6 bases short, with 19 bases between. The CDR3 DNA is TGTGCCAGCAGTCTACAGGACACCTTTGGTTCTGAAGCTTTCTTT. Translating it yields CASSLQDTFGSEAFF.

CDR3 residues: CASSQGLSGGQGEQFF. CDR3 in DNA: TGTGCCAGCAGCCAAGGTCTTAGCGGGGGGCAGGGTGAGCAGTTCTTC. The chain uses TRBV3-1 (or the pseudogene TRBV3-2) and TRBJ2-1; 10 bases align to TRBD2. In germline, CDR1 is LGHDT, CDR2 YNNKEL (reference sequence). The CDR3 covers 16 residues. The trim removed 1 base at V and 9 bases at J, leaving 9 bases unmatched.

The chain recombines TRBV19 with TRBJ1-1; 8 bases agree with TRBD1. Trimming took 7 bases from V and 0 from J; bases not matched to a gene: 7. Germline lookup yields CDR1 LNHDA and CDR2 SQIVND (reference sequence). The CDR3 totals 15 residues. CDR3 loop: CASTPGTGMNTEAFF. CDR3 in DNA: TGTGCCAGTACCCCCGGGACAGGCATGAACACTGAAGCTTTCTTT. Complete variable domain (other parts from reference TRBV19 and TRBJ1-1): DGGITQSPKYLFRKEGQNVTLSCEQNLNHDAMYWYRQDPGQGLRLIYYSQIVNDFQKGDIAEGYSVSREKKESFPLTVTSAQKNPTAFYLCASTPGTGMNTEAFFGQGTRLTVV.

The chain is built from TRBV9 and TRBJ1-2; no definite D call. The CDR3 is 15 residues long. CDR1 SGDLS and CDR2 YYNGEE come from the germline V gene. V was shortened by 3 bases and J by 5 bases, with 17 bases between the two germline ends. The CDR3 DNA reads TGTGCCAGCAGCGATTTAGACACGAAGAGTTATGGCTACACCTTC. This encodes CASSDLDTKSYGYTF.

The V and J genes are TRBV3-1 (or the pseudogene TRBV3-2) and TRBJ1-3; D may be TRBD1 (6 bases). CDR1 is LGHDT, CDR2 YNNKEL, per germline (reference sequence). This CDR3 spans 12 amino acids. V was trimmed by 3 bases and J by 13 bases, leaving 13 bases between them. The CDR3 loop is CASSQSYGTIYF. In nucleotides, the CDR3 is TGTGCCAGCAGCCAGTCATACGGGACAATATATTTT.

The V gene is TRBV10-3, the J gene TRBJ1-1; 7 bases match TRBD1. From germline, CDR1 is ENHRY and CDR2 SYGVKD. Trimming at V came to 3 bases and at J to 8 bases, leaving 15 bases not matched to a gene. CDR3 length: 16 residues. CDR3 protein: CAISEPTTGMSKEAFF. In DNA form, the CDR3 reads TGTGCCATCAGTGAACCGACGACAGGGATGAGTAAGGAAGCTTTCTTT.

The chain uses TRBV11-2 and TRBJ1-6, with TRBD1 identical over 7 bases. CDR1 and CDR2 from the germline V gene are SGHAT and FQNNGV. This CDR3 is built from 15 residues. With 2 bases clipped from V and 3 bases from J, the junction kept 1 base outside the gene matches. The CDR3 sequence: CASSLSGGYNSPLHF. CDR3 nucleotide sequence: TGTGCCAGCAGCTTATCAGGGGGCTATAATTCACCCCTCCACTTT.

The chain couples TRBV3-1 (or the pseudogene TRBV3-2) to TRBJ1-1; TRBD1 is a possible D gene (6 bases). From germline, CDR1 is LGHDT and CDR2 YNNKEL (reference sequence). V lost 5 bases and J 0 bases, leaving 10 bases between the germline ends. This CDR3 is 14 amino acids long. This chain's CDR3 is CASSVQGLNTEAFF. In DNA form, the CDR3 reads TGTGCCAGCAGCGTACAGGGCCTGAACACTGAAGCTTTCTTT.

V and J are TRBV20-1 and TRBJ2-3; the match to TRBD2 covers 16 bases. J gave up 5 bases and V 3 bases, and 11 bases lay outside the gene matches. The CDR3 is 18 amino acids. The germline CDR1 and CDR2 sequences are DFQATT and SNEGSKA (reference sequence). The CDR3 loop is CSASGTSGGDPVKDTQYF. In nucleotides, the CDR3 is TGCAGTGCTAGTGGGACTAGCGGGGGGGATCCTGTGAAAGATACGCAGTATTTT.

The chain couples TRBV19 to TRBJ2-1; 9 bases match TRBD2. CDR1 and CDR2 from the germline V gene are LNHDA and SQIVND (reference sequence). V gave up 3 bases and J gave up 5 bases; unmatched junction bases: 11. The CDR3 totals 17 residues. This chain's CDR3 is CASSIGRISGGDNEQFF. The CDR3 nucleotides read TGTGCCAGTAGTATCGGAAGGATTAGCGGGGGAGACAATGAGCAGTTCTTC.

The rearrangement uses TRBV12-5 and TRBJ2-5, with a weak D call TRBD2 (5 bases). V lost 1 base, J lost 3 bases, and 12 bases lay in between. Germline CDR1 and CDR2: LGHNT and FRNRAP. The CDR3 contains 15 residues. The CDR3 sequence is CASGLGHRREETQYF. The DNA of the CDR3 is TGTGCTAGTGGTTTGGGCCATAGGCGGGAAGAGACCCAGTACTTC. The full variable domain, rest sourced from reference TRBV12-5 and TRBJ2-5, is DARVTQTPRHKVTEMGQEVTMRCQPILGHNTVFWYRQTMMQGLELLAYFRNRAPLDDSGMPKDRFSAEMPDATLATLKIQPSEPRDSAVYFCASGLGHRREETQYFGPGTRLLVL.

The chain has TRBV11-3 and TRBJ1-4; a weak D match, TRBD1 (6 bases). Germline CDR1 reads SGHNT; CDR2 reads YENEEA. V lost 3 bases to trimming and J lost 6 bases, with 14 bases between them. The CDR3 contains 15 residues. In DNA, the CDR3 is TGTGCCAGCAGCTTTTTCCAGGGGATGGATGAAAAACTGTTTTTT. Translated, it gives CASSFFQGMDEKLFF.